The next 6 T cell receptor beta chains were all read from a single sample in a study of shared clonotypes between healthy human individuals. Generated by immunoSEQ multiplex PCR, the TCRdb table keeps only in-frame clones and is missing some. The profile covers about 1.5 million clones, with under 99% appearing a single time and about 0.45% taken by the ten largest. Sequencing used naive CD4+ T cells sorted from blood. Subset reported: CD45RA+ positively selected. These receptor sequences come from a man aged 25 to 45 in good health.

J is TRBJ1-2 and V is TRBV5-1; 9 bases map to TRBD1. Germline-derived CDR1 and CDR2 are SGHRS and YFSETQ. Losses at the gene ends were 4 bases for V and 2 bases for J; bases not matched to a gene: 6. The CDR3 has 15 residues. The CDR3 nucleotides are TGCGCCAGCAGCCTGGGCGGGACAGGGAACTATGGCTACACCTTC. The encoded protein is CASSLGGTGNYGYTF.

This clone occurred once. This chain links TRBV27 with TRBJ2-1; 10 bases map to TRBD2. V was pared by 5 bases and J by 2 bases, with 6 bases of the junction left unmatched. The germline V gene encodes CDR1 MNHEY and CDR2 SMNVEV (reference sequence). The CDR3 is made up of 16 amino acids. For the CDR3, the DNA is TGTGCCAGCAGTCCTCGAGGACTAGCGGCCTACAATGAGCAGTTCTTC. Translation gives CASSPRGLAAYNEQFF.

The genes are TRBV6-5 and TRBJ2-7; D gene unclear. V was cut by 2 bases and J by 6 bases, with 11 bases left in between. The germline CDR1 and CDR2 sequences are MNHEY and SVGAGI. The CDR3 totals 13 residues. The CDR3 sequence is CASSYTDRGEQYF. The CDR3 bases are TGTGCCAGCAGTTACACTGACCGTGGCGAGCAGTACTTC.

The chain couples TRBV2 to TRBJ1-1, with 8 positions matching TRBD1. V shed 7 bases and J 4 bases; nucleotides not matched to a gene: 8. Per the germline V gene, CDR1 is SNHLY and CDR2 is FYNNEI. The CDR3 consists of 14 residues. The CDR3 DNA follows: TGTGCCAGCAATAACCAGGGGGCAGGCACTGAAGCTTTCTTT. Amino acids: CASNNQGAGTEAFF.

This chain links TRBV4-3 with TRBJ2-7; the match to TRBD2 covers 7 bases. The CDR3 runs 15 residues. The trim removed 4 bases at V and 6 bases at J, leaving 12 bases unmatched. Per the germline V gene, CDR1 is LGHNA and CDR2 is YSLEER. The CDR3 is CASSPLGGGRAEQYF. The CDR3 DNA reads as TGCGCCAGCAGCCCCCTGGGGGGGGGTAGGGCCGAGCAGTACTTC.

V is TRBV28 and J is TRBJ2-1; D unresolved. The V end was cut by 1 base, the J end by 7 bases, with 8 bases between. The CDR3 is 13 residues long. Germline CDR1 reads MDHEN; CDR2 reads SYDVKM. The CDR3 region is CASSLLSGNEQFF. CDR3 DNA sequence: TGTGCCAGCAGTTTATTGTCAGGAAATGAGCAGTTCTTC.